Listed here are 4 T cell receptor beta chains from one sample, sequenced in a study of blood T cell repertoires in COVID-19. Some clones are missing from TCRdb's copy, which holds only in-frame ones; the method was immunoSEQ multiplex PCR. The sample includes some 300,000 clones, over 75% of them seen just once. Sequenced: PBMCs or T cells enriched from blood (not recorded which). The receptors come from a woman aged 30 to 39 who had recovered from COVID-19.

This clone has only one observation. The gene calls are TRBV11-3 and TRBJ2-3; D is perhaps TRBD1 (6 bases). The CDR3 runs 18 residues. Germline CDR1 and CDR2: SGHNT and YENEEA. Between the trimmed V and J ends, which lost 0 bases and 1 base, there was a span of 17 bases. Written as DNA, the CDR3 is TGTGCCAGCAGCTTAGATACTTTGTTACAGGGTGGCACAGATACGCAGTATTTT. Its translation is CASSLDTLLQGGTDTQYF.

The rearrangement links TRBV2 to TRBJ2-3, with D maybe TRBD1 (5 bases). The ends were cut back, 5 bases at V and 0 bases at J, with 12 bases in the middle. Per the germline V gene, CDR1 is SNHLY and CDR2 is FYNNEI. The CDR3 is made up of 15 amino acids. The CDR3 bases are TGTGCCAGCAGTCCCCAGGGTGGTAGCACAGATACGCAGTATTTT. It is translated as CASSPQGGSTDTQYF.

V and J are TRBV7-9 and TRBJ1-1, with a tentative D call TRBD1 (5 bases). The ends were cut back, 5 bases at V and 3 bases at J, with 16 bases in the middle. The length of the CDR3 is 15 residues. Germline assignment: CDR1 SEHNR and CDR2 FQNEAQ (reference sequence). The CDR3 is CASSGQGRRDTEAFF. The CDR3 bases are TGTGCCAGCAGCGGGCAGGGTCGCAGGGACACTGAAGCTTTCTTT.

This CDR3 reads CASSIVGGQKEQYF. CDR3 nucleotide sequence: TGTGCCAGTAGTATAGTGGGTGGGCAGAAGGAGCAGTACTTC. The chain is built from TRBV19 and TRBJ2-7; the D is unclear. The V and J ends lost 1 base and 7 bases respectively, with 14 bases between them. CDR1 is LNHDA, CDR2 SQIVND, per germline (reference sequence). This CDR3 has 14 residues.